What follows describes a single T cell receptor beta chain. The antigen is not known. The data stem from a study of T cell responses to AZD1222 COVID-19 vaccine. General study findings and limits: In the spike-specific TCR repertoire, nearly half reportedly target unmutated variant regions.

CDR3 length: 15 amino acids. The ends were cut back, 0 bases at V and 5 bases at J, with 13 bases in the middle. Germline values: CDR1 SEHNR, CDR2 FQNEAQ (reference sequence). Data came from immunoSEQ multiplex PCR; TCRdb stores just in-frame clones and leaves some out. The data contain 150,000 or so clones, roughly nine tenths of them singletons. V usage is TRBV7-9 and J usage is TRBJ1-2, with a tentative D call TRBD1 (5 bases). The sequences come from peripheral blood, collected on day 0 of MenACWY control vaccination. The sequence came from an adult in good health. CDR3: CASSLATPQGYGYTF. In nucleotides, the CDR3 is TGTGCCAGCAGCTTAGCGACTCCGCAGGGATATGGCTACACCTTC.